This T cell receptor (beta chain) was obtained from a study of T-cell reconstitution after alpha-beta-depleted transplantation in children. Study-wide findings and caveats: The origin of high day-60 TCRbeta diversity in some patients lay in surviving recipient T cells and thymic progenitors.

This clonotype appeared a few times. Its antigen is not known. The CDR3 runs 14 residues. Library preparation (for TCRbeta) was performed with unique molecular identifiers. TCRdb processed the PCR reads anew with MiXCR; each CDR3 protein has one entry. The sample has just over 950,000 distinct CDR3 sequences; about 29% are singletons. This TCR was sampled from a boy under two years old who had a stem cell transplant for SCID, so the T cells may come from the graft donor. The chain links TRBV21-1 to TRBJ1-1; TRBD1 is the table's D call, not checked against the DNA. TRBV21-1 counts as a pseudogene. Sequencing was performed on PBMCs, mostly from graft donor cells, taken 360 days after TCRalphabeta/CD19-depleted stem cell transplant. DNA of the CDR3: TGTGCCAGCAGCAAAGCCAGGGCGCGGACTGAAGCTTTCTTT. This gives the protein CASSKARARTEAFF.